Listed below are T cell receptor beta chains from one sample, sequenced in a study of T cells in Graves' hyperthyroidism and ophthalmopathy. In TCRdb, the multiplex PCR reads were re-called with MiXCR into one record per CDR3 protein. Among under 400,000 distinct CDR3 sequences, around a fifth were seen once, and the ten largest hold around 48%. Specimen: blood. Receptor source: a woman aged 50 to 60 with Graves' hyperthyroidism. CDR3s leave out the opening cysteine and the closing phenylalanine or tryptophan.

V gene	J gene	CDR3 protein
TRBV6-1	TRBJ2-7	ASSSDRELLEQY
TRBV11-2	TRBJ2-5	ASSRLAGLAQY
TRBV20-1	TRBJ2-1	SVTLAHNEQF
TRBV20-1	TRBJ2-1	SALHRTPSSYNEQF
TRBV10-3	TRBJ2-5	AIRSGAGETQY
TRBV5-1	TRBJ1-5	ASSPEGQGNQPQH
TRBV6-1	TRBJ1-1	ASSLALGTEAF
TRBV7-8	TRBJ2-5	APKTPGQGGKTQY
TRBV6-5	TRBJ2-2	ASSYQTGDTGELF
TRBV28	TRBJ1-2	ASSLAAGWGYT
TRBV12-3/TRBV12-4	TRBJ1-1	ASSRRAETEAF
TRBV20-1	TRBJ2-2	SARPQGRGANTGELF
TRBV30	TRBJ2-7	AWSPGAYEQY
TRBV5-6	TRBJ2-1	ASSLGQNQF
TRBV6-1	TRBJ2-1	ASSEIHRRSYNEQF
TRBV28	TRBJ1-1	ASNVQGGDTEAF
TRBV12-3/TRBV12-4	TRBJ1-1	ASSLSHRGTGKAF
TRBV20-1	TRBJ2-1	SARVGVFSYNEQF
TRBV28	TRBJ1-2	ATAGGAGNYGYT
TRBV12-3/TRBV12-4	TRBJ2-1	ASTLGLAGPYNEQF
TRBV10-3	TRBJ2-7	AISESGLTYEQY
TRBV12-3/TRBV12-4	TRBJ2-7	ASSLGTRSKLSYEQY
TRBV12-3/TRBV12-4	TRBJ2-3	ASSFVSTDTQY
TRBV12-3/TRBV12-4	TRBJ2-7	ASSFSGVPYEQY
TRBV7-9	TRBJ1-3	ASSPEGDRQGGNTIY
TRBV10-1	TRBJ2-5	ASRASGPAETQY
TRBV7-9	TRBJ2-3	ASSLGIGSTDTQY
TRBV20-1	TRBJ2-5	SARERQQETQY
TRBV20-1	-	SASPREGREIRRAF
TRBV6-2/TRBV6-3	TRBJ2-1	ASSGWGHRNEQF
TRBV12-3/TRBV12-4	TRBJ1-2	ASSLQGSYGYT
TRBV28	TRBJ2-3	ASSPSKRGLTDTQY
TRBV7-3	TRBJ2-3	ASSLWGARSDTQY
TRBV11-2	TRBJ1-6	ASSSGPFTPLH
TRBV20-1	TRBJ1-1	SANNDPLL
TRBV4-1	TRBJ2-7	ASSQDRRQGFYEQY
TRBV18	TRBJ2-1	ASSSSSPVGQF
TRBV5-1	TRBJ2-3	ASSSTDTQY
TRBV30	TRBJ1-2	AWSFGQGNNGYT
TRBV9	TRBJ1-1	ASSVEGRLNTEAF
TRBV18	TRBJ1-4	ASSPGVNEKLF
TRBV3-1	TRBJ1-4	ASSQGDSRANEKLF
TRBV5-1	TRBJ1-1	ASTRAEATEAF
TRBV27	TRBJ1-1	ATTAGQGAGEGEAF
TRBV6-1	TRBJ2-7	ASRTSGTSGYEQY
TRBV28	TRBJ1-5	ASSLRGFWSNQPQH
TRBV5-4	TRBJ2-3	ASSLGGGRTDTQY
TRBV20-1	TRBJ1-5	SARDRGRIQQPQH
TRBV20-1	TRBJ1-1	SAEGALNTEAF
TRBV3-1	TRBJ1-2	ASKSGNYGYT
TRBV27	TRBJ2-1	ASSFQGPSYNEQF
TRBV7-2	TRBJ2-5	ASSLAGEKETQY
TRBV11-2	TRBJ2-7	ASSLSTGQNYKQY
TRBV5-1	TRBJ2-2	ASSSGDSWTGELF
TRBV27	TRBJ2-1	ASKDRAGGPRYFNEQF
TRBV9	TRBJ1-4	ASSPGVTNEKLF
TRBV29-1	TRBJ2-3	STVADSDTQY
TRBV12-3/TRBV12-4	TRBJ1-1	ASSPGGGTEAF
TRBV20-1	TRBJ2-3	SAREPDGADTQY
TRBV7-9	TRBJ2-4	ASSLLGQKNIQY